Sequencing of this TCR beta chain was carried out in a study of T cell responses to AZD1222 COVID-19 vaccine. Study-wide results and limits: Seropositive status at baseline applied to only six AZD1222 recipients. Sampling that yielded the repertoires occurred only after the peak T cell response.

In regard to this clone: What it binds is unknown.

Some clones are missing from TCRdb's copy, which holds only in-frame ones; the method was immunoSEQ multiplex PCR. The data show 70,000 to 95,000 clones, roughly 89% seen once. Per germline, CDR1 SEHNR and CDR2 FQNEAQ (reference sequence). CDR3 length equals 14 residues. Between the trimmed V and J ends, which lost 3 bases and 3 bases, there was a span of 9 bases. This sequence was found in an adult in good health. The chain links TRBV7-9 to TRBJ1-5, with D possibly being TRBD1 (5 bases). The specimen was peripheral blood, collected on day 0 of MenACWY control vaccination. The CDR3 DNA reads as TGTGCCAGCAGCTTGAGCAGGGACAATCAGCCCCAGCATTTT. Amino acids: CASSLSRDNQPQHF.